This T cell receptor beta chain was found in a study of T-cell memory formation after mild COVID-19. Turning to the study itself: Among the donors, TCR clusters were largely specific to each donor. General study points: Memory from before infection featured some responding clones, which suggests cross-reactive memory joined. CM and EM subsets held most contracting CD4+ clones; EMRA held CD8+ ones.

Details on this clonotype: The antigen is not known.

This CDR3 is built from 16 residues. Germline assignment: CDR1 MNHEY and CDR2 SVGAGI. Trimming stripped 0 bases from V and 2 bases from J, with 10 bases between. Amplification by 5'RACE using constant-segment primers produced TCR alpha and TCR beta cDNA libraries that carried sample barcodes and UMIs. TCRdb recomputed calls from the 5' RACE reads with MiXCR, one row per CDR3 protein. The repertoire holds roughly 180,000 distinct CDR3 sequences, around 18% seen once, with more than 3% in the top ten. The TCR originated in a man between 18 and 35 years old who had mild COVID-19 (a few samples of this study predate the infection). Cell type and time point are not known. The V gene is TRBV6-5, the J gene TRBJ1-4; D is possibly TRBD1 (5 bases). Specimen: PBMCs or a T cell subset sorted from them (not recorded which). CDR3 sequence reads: CASSYSGRGTNEKLFF. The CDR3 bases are TGTGCCAGCAGTTACTCCGGCCGGGGGACTAATGAAAAACTGTTTTTT.